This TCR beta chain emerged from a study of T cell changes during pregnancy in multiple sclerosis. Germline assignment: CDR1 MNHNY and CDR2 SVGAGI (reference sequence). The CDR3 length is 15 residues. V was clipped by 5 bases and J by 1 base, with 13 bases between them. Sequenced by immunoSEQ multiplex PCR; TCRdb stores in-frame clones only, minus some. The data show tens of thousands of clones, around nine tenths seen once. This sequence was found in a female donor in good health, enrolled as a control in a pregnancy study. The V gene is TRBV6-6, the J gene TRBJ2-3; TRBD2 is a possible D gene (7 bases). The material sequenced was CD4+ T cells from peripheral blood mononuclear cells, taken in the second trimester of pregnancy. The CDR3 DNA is TGTGCCAGCAGTCCGGGGAGGGGGGGCACAGATACGCAGTATTTT. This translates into CASSPGRGGTDTQYF.